The 5 T cell receptor beta chains presented below share a single source sample, sequenced in a study of response to subunit inactivated influenza vaccine (dated by TCRdb to between 2017 and 2018). The library was prepared using RT-PCR. The sequencing machine was an Illumina HiSeq 2500. The raw public reads went through TCRdb reprocessing: fastp at Q25, MiXCR clone calling, in-frame beta chains kept. Identical CDR3 proteins give one entry, which carries the most common genes and DNA. For this sample there are 650,000 to 800,000 distinct CDR3 sequences; approximately 17% appear just once. Around 9.9% of the sample comes from the top ten. Sequenced here: PBMCs from blood, sampled less than 6 days after vaccination. The receptors derive from a man aged 50 or older who received an inactivated influenza vaccine. Donor details come from another sample of the same person, matched by shared clones.

This clonotype was seen repeatedly, ten times or more. This sequence joins TRBV12-3 or TRBV12-4 and TRBJ2-1, with D unresolved. This CDR3 comprises 14 residues. Trimming pared 0 bases from V and 3 bases from J, leaving 6 bases between. DNA of the CDR3: TGTGCCAGCAGTTTAGCCCTAAGCTACAATGAGCAGTTCTTC. Its protein product is CASSLALSYNEQFF.

This clonotype was detected many times. This chain uses TRBV12-3 or TRBV12-4 with TRBJ2-1; either TRBD1 or TRBD2 may fit D (5 bases each). This CDR3 contains 15 residues. Trimming stripped 5 bases from V and 4 bases from J, with 15 bases between. For the CDR3, the DNA is TGTGCCAGCAGTACCCCAGGGAGTGGATACAATGAGCAGTTCTTC. Amino acid sequence: CASSTPGSGYNEQFF.

This clonotype was seen a few times. CDR3 bases: TGTGCCAGCAGCTTAGCGATCAGGCCGCGAGGTCATACGCAGTATTTT. It codes for CASSLAIRPRGHTQYF. The chain combines TRBV7-2 with TRBJ2-3, with D unresolved. The CDR3 has 16 residues. Germline CDR1 is SGHTA and CDR2 is FQGNSA. V shed 0 bases and J shed 7 bases, with 17 bases lying between them.

This clonotype was detected a few times. The V call is TRBV6-6, the J call TRBJ1-5; D is ambiguous. Germline V gives CDR1 MNHNY, CDR2 SVGAGI (reference sequence). CDR3 length: 13 residues. Trimming took 6 bases from V and 0 from J, leaving 6 bases between them. The chain's CDR3 is CASRQNSNQPQHF. CDR3 in DNA: TGTGCCAGCAGACAGAATAGCAATCAGCCCCAGCATTTT.

This chain connects TRBV5-1 to TRBJ2-5, with 9 bases matching TRBD1. The CDR3 totals 15 residues. The V segment lost 4 bases and the J segment 5 bases; nucleotides outside the gene matches: 9. Germline CDR1 SGHRS, CDR2 YFSETQ. The CDR3 here is CASSINRGRGETQYF. The CDR3 DNA reads TGCGCCAGCAGCATTAACAGGGGGCGTGGGGAGACCCAGTACTTC.